At least ten counts were recorded for the clone carrying this T cell receptor beta chain. Its antigen is unknown. Germline lookup yields CDR1 MDHEN and CDR2 SYDVKM. V was cut by 6 bases and J by 2 bases, with 14 bases left in between. The CDR3 has 14 amino acids. Combining iRepertoire HTBI primers with Arm-PCR of CDR3 regions, the authors built TCR beta libraries. One entry per CDR3 protein, called by TCRdb with MiXCR from the multiplex PCR reads. The table has 400,000 to 500,000 distinct CDR3 sequences, approximately 16% seen once. Time point indicated: newly diagnosed GD, antithyroid drugs for less than 3 months. With RNA extracted from PBMCs as input, the TCR library was made. The record originates from a study of regulatory T cells in long-lasting Graves disease. Regarding the study as a whole: There were preferences for TRBV28, TRBJ1-2 and TRBJ2-5 in persistent disease. A greater number of public clonotypes (fewer than 3,000) was shared by persistent patients than by new patients (about 990).

These data were also filed under a second study, of T cells in Graves' hyperthyroidism and ophthalmopathy. That source notes: With the HTBI primer set, the TCR CDR3 went through a first round of RT-PCR.

The specimen comprised peripheral blood mononuclear cells (PBMCs), sampled at new diagnosis, from a patient treated with antithyroid drugs. This receptor was obtained from a woman in her thirties or forties with Graves disease. V usage is TRBV28 and J usage is TRBJ2-7, with D hard to call. The CDR3 loop reads CASSPPGDTYEQYF. CDR3 DNA: TGTGCCAGCAGCCCCCCTGGGGATACCTACGAGCAGTACTTC.